This TCR beta chain derives from a study of CD8 T cells in Susac syndrome. Findings and limits, study-wide: The study recognized that its TCR sequencing and HLA analysis covered a relatively small number of individuals.

cDNA came from about 0.5 to 1 ug RNA primed by random hexamers. The immunoSEQ assay covered 54 Vbeta and 13 Jbeta segments for CDR3. TCRdb independently ran MiXCR on the immunoSEQ multiplex PCR reads; one entry per CDR3 protein. The table has some 260,000 distinct CDR3 sequences, roughly 95% seen once. On this clonotype itself: Its antigen is unidentified.

This TCR derives from a human donor with multiple sclerosis. Sequenced sample: CD4+ T cells from PBMCs.

CDR3 nucleotides: TGTGCCAGCAGCCAAGAAGGAGAACTAGCGGGAGTTTACAATGAGCAGTTCTTC. It codes for CASSQEGELAGVYNEQFF. V gene TRBV3-1 combines with J gene TRBJ2-1; 11 bases match TRBD2. The CDR3 has 18 residues. Per germline, CDR1 LGHDT and CDR2 YNNKEL (reference sequence). V dropped 0 bases and J dropped 4; count of bases not matched to a gene: 8.